The 3 T cell receptor beta chains below were found in one sample sequenced in a study of blood T cell repertoires in COVID-19. The assay was immunoSEQ multiplex PCR, and TCRdb's table has in-frame clones only and misses some. The data show roughly 320,000 clones, around 84% seen once. The sequenced sample was peripheral blood. The receptors shown here come from a man in his 70s with acute or convalescent COVID-19.

The chain employs TRBV3-1 (or the pseudogene TRBV3-2) and TRBJ2-1; possibly TRBD2 for D (5 bases). The CDR3 sequence is 13 residues long. Germline lookup yields CDR1 LGHDT and CDR2 YNNKEL (reference sequence). Between the trimmed V and J ends, which lost 5 bases and 9 bases, there was a span of 14 bases. CDR3 DNA: TGTGCCAGCAGCAGCACCGACCGGGGTGAGCAGTTCTTC. Translated: CASSSTDRGEQFF.

There are a few counts of this clone. Here the CDR3 DNA reads TGTGCCACCAGTGATCCCGGGACAGGAAGTGGCTACACCTTC. This sequence encodes CATSDPGTGSGYTF. The chain employs TRBV24-1 and TRBJ1-2; the match to TRBD1 covers 8 bases. This CDR3 comprises 14 residues. The germline gives CDR1 KGHDR, CDR2 SFDVKD. Unmatched junction bases numbered 6, after V lost 3 bases and J lost 7 bases.

The chain carries TRBV7-2 and TRBJ1-6; TRBD1 matches 8 bases. CDR1 is SGHTA and CDR2 is FQGNSA in the germline V gene. The CDR3 length is 14 residues. V was clipped by 3 bases and J by 10 bases; unmatched bases: 5. CDR3 loop: CASSFKTGASPLHF. As DNA, the CDR3 is TGTGCCAGCAGCTTTAAGACAGGGGCCTCACCCCTCCACTTT.